Listed here is a single T cell receptor (beta chain). V lost 7 bases to trimming and J lost 6 bases; unmatched junction nucleotides: 6. The CDR3 length is 13 residues. The germline gives CDR1 MNHEY, CDR2 SVGAGI. Repertoires were generated with immunoSEQ multiplex PCR, while TCRdb's copy carries only in-frame clones and drops some. Of around 45,000 clones in the sample, more than 75% are singletons; the top ten hold 16%. This entry comes from a study of T cells in tumors after PD-1 blockade. Across the whole study: No patient had prior checkpoint blockade, systemic immunosuppression, or radiotherapy within 4 weeks.

The V call is TRBV6-5, the J call TRBJ1-5, with 7 bases identical to TRBD1. The sample in question was PBMCs, obtained before anti-PD-1 treatment. The source of this sequence is a human donor with basal cell carcinoma. Here the CDR3 reads CASMEGARQPQHF. Here the CDR3 DNA reads TGTGCCAGCATGGAGGGGGCACGTCAGCCCCAGCATTTT.